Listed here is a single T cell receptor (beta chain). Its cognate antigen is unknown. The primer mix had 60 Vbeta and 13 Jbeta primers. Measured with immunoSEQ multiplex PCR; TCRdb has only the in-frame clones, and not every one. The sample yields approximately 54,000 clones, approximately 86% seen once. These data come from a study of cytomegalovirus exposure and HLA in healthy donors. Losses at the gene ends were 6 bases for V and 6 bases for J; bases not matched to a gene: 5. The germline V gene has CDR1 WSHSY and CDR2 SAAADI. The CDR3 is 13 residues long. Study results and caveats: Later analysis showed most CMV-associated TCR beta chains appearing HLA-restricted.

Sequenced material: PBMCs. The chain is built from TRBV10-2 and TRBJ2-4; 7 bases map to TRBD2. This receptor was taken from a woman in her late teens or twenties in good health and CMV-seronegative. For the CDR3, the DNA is TGCGCCAGCAGGAAGGGACTACCAAACATTCAGTACTTC. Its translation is CASRKGLPNIQYF.